This T cell receptor beta chain comes out of a study of technical replicates of blood from several donors. This clone appeared a few times. Germline values: CDR1 MNHEY, CDR2 SMNVEV (reference sequence). V was trimmed by 2 bases and J by 6 bases, leaving 4 bases between them. The CDR3 has 12 amino acids. Profiling relied on immunoSEQ multiplex PCR, and the TCRdb table lists in-frame clones only, not all of them. The sample yields more than 80,000 clones, 90% to 98% seen once. This TCR was sampled from a human donor in good health. The sequencing sample was made of T cells isolated from PBMCs. The genes are TRBV27 and TRBJ2-2; no clear D. In nucleotides, the CDR3 is TGTGCCAGCAGTTTACGCGCCGGGGAGCTGTTTTTT. As protein: CASSLRAGELFF.